Listed here are 13 T cell receptor beta chains from one sample, sequenced in a study of blood T cells in healthy people across ages. With a J-beta primer mix and a sample-barcoded 5' primer, a second PCR ran about 7 to 12 cycles. TCRdb reprocessed the 5' RACE reads with MiXCR, giving one entry per CDR3 protein. The repertoire holds roughly 700,000 distinct CDR3 sequences, with 49% as singletons. The sequencing input was blood. These receptor sequences come from a woman aged 55 to 70 in good health.

V and J are TRBV20-1 and TRBJ2-7; tentative D call: TRBD2 (6 bases). Germline V gene lookup returns CDR1 DFQATT and CDR2 SNEGSKA (reference sequence). The length of the CDR3 is 11 residues. The V end was cut by 2 bases, the J end by 7 bases, with 9 bases between. The chain's CDR3 is CSARRAGEQYF. In DNA, the CDR3 is TGCAGTGCTAGACGGGCGGGGGAGCAGTACTTC.

This clonotype was seen more than once but under ten times. This chain connects TRBV6-2 or TRBV6-3 to TRBJ2-7; D remains ambiguous. V was pared by 5 bases and J by 2 bases, with 16 bases between. Germline V gene sequence: CDR1 MNHEY, CDR2 SVGEGT. CDR3 size: 15 residues. The CDR3: CASSPSNLGTYEQYF. The CDR3 DNA reads TGTGCCAGCAGTCCCAGTAATCTAGGGACCTACGAGCAGTACTTC.

This clonotype occurred a few times. The chain employs TRBV20-1 and TRBJ1-2; 10 bases map to TRBD1. The germline gives CDR1 DFQATT, CDR2 SNEGSKA (reference sequence). V dropped 4 bases and J dropped 1; count of bases not matched to a gene: 6. CDR3 size: 15 residues. DNA for the CDR3: TGCAGTGCTACTCCGGGACAGGGGATTAACTATGGCTACACCTTC. This codes for CSATPGQGINYGYTF.

The J gene is TRBJ2-7, the V gene TRBV18, with D possibly matching TRBD1 (6 bases). CDR1 is KGHSH, CDR2 LQKENI, per germline. V lost 5 bases and J 5 bases, leaving 19 bases between the germline ends. CDR3 length: 15 residues. The CDR3 nucleotides are TGTGCCAGCTCATTATTACAGGGTTCTATGGACGAGCAGTACTTC. It encodes CASSLLQGSMDEQYF.

This chain uses TRBV7-6 with TRBJ2-1, with D perhaps TRBD2 (5 bases). Per germline, CDR1 SGHVS and CDR2 FNYEAQ. The CDR3 is made up of 17 amino acids. The V end was cut by 5 bases, the J end by 4 bases, with 21 bases between. In DNA, the CDR3 is TGTGCCAGCAGCCCCCCCAACCCGGGAATCAGATACAATGAGCAGTTCTTC. It codes for CASSPPNPGIRYNEQFF.

Concerning this clonotype itself: One base away lies a much larger clone, so this may be a sequencing read error. J is TRBJ2-5 and V is TRBV5-1; TRBD1 or TRBD2 may be the D gene (5 bases each). The CDR3 contains 13 residues. The V and J ends lost 3 bases and 11 bases respectively, with 17 bases between them. Germline values: CDR1 SGHRS, CDR2 YFSETQ. CDR3 loop: CASSYGTVNEQYF. CDR3 nucleotides: TGCGCCAGCAGCTACGGGACCGTCAATGAGCAGTACTTC.

The genes are TRBV7-9 and TRBJ2-4, with TRBD1 matching 7 bases. Germline values: CDR1 SEHNR, CDR2 FQNEAQ (reference sequence). CDR3 size: 13 residues. V was clipped by 7 bases and J by 13 bases; unmatched bases: 13. CDR3 amino acids: CASNTLTGQEQYF. The CDR3, as DNA: TGTGCCAGCAACACTTTGACAGGGCAAGAGCAGTACTTC.

The chain joins TRBV7-2 to TRBJ1-5; D gene ambiguous. The CDR3 is made up of 12 amino acids. In germline, CDR1 is SGHTA, CDR2 FQGNSA. V lost 5 bases and J lost 6, with 8 bases in between. CDR3 in DNA: TGTGCCAGCAGCGCGGTAGGTCAGCCCCAGCATTTT. It codes for CASSAVGQPQHF.

The chain joins TRBV5-1 to TRBJ2-5, with D possibly TRBD1 on 5 matching bases. Germline V gives CDR1 SGHRS, CDR2 YFSETQ. V was clipped by 2 bases and J by 4 bases, with 15 bases between them. The CDR3 runs 15 residues. CDR3 sequence: CASSFQGSGLETQYF. CDR3 sequence (DNA): TGCGCCAGCAGCTTTCAGGGTTCTGGGCTAGAGACCCAGTACTTC. Using reference TRBV5-1 and TRBJ2-5 for the parts outside the CDR3, the full variable domain is KAGVTQTPRYLIKTRGQQVTLSCSPISGHRSVSWYQQTPGQGLQFLFEYFSETQRNKGNFPGRFSGRQFSNSRSEMNVSTLELGDSALYLCASSFQGSGLETQYFGPGTRLLVL.

This clonotype is a singleton in its sample. The chain joins TRBV7-3 to TRBJ1-4; possibly TRBD1 for D (5 bases). The CDR3 is 15 amino acids. V was shortened by 0 bases and J by 8 bases, with 13 bases between the two germline ends. Germline CDR1 and CDR2: SGHTA and FQGTGA. This chain's CDR3 is CASSLTGGRGEKLFF. The CDR3 coding sequence is TGTGCCAGCAGCTTAACGGGAGGAAGGGGCGAAAAACTGTTTTTT.

Only a few counts were recorded for this clonotype. The J gene is TRBJ2-1, the V gene TRBV20-1, with D tentatively TRBD1 (5 bases). Germline lookup yields CDR1 DFQATT and CDR2 SNEGSKA (reference sequence). There are 12 residues in the CDR3. Trimming left V 2 bases short and J 9 bases short, with 11 bases between. CDR3 coding DNA: TGCAGTGCTAGAACAGGTTGGGGTGAGCAGTTCTTC. Protein: CSARTGWGEQFF.

The chain employs TRBV6-2 or TRBV6-3 and TRBJ1-2, with 11 bases lining up with TRBD1. This CDR3 is built from 15 residues. From germline, CDR1 is MNHEY and CDR2 SVGEGT. The junction had 9 bases not matched to a gene; V was cut back by 5 bases and J by 7 bases. CDR3 DNA sequence: TGTGCCAGCAGTCTACCGGACAGGGGGCGCGGTGGCTACACCTTC. It specifies CASSLPDRGRGGYTF.

This clonotype was picked up a small number of times. The CDR3 reads CSVAGLAGGPTDTQYF. Written as DNA, the CDR3 is TGCAGCGTCGCCGGTTTAGCGGGAGGGCCCACAGATACGCAGTATTTT. This rearrangement joins TRBV29-1 to TRBJ2-3, with 11 bases aligning to TRBD2. V lost 6 bases to trimming and J lost 2 bases; unmatched junction nucleotides: 10. In germline, CDR1 is SQVTM, CDR2 ANQGSEA. The CDR3 has 16 amino acids.